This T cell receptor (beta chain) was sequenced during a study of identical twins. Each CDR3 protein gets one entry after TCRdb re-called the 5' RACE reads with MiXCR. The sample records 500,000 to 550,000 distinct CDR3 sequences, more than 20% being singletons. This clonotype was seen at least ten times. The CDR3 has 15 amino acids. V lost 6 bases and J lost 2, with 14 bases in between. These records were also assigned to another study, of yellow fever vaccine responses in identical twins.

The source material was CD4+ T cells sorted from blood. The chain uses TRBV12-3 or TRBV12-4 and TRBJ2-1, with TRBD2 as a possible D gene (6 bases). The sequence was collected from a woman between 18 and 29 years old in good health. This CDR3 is CASSPRSGPYNEQFF. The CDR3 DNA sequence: TGTGCCAGCAGCCCGAGGAGCGGGCCCTACAATGAGCAGTTCTTC.